Listed here are 11 T cell receptor beta chains from one sample, sequenced in a study of PD-L1 blockade in urothelial cancer. TCRdb keeps only in-frame clones here, not all; method: immunoSEQ multiplex PCR. The sample includes 50,000 or so clones, 70% to 80% of them seen just once. The sample consisted of PBMCs, taken around atezolizumab (anti-PD-L1) treatment. These receptor sequences come from a man between 65 and 79 years old with urothelial cancer.

The V call is TRBV9, the J call TRBJ2-1; 16 positions match TRBD2. The length of the CDR3 is 15 residues. The junction had 3 bases not matched to a gene; V was cut back by 0 bases and J by 12 bases. Germline values: CDR1 SGDLS, CDR2 YYNGEE. The CDR3 DNA reads TGTGCCAGCAGCGTAGTGGGGACTAGCGGGGGGGCGCAGTTCTTC. It encodes CASSVVGTSGGAQFF. The full variable domain, in which reference TRBV9 and TRBJ2-1 provide the parts outside the CDR3, is DSGVTQTPKHLITATGQRVTLRCSPRSGDLSVYWYQQSLDQGLQFLIQYYNGEERAKGNILERFSAQQFPDLHSELNLSSLELGDSALYFCASSVVGTSGGAQFFGPGTRLTVL.

The V gene is TRBV4-2, the J gene TRBJ1-1, with D hard to call. Per germline, CDR1 LGHNA and CDR2 YNFKEQ. Deletions cut 1 base from V and 11 bases from J, with 20 bases between. CDR3 length: 15 residues. The CDR3 nucleotides read TGTGCCAGCAGCCAAGGATCCCGGCGGCAGTTGGTGGCTTTCTTT. It yields the protein CASSQGSRRQLVAFF.

V gene TRBV19 combines with J gene TRBJ2-1; tentatively, D is TRBD1 (7 bases). V was shortened by 4 bases and J by 9 bases, with 10 bases between the two germline ends. In germline, CDR1 is LNHDA, CDR2 SQIVND (reference sequence). The CDR3 contains 12 residues. DNA of the CDR3: TGTGCCAGTAGTAACAGGGGAGGTGAGCAGTTCTTC. Its translation is CASSNRGGEQFF.

The chain uses TRBV9 and TRBJ1-1; a possible D gene is TRBD1 (6 bases). The CDR3 consists of 15 residues. V gave up 0 bases and J gave up 3 bases, with 12 bases separating them. CDR1 SGDLS and CDR2 YYNGEE come from the germline V gene. As DNA, the CDR3 is TGTGCCAGCAGCGTAGCTCCAGGGGCGGACACTGAAGCTTTCTTT. It translates to CASSVAPGADTEAFF. The full variable domain, its missing parts supplied by reference TRBV9 and TRBJ1-1, is DSGVTQTPKHLITATGQRVTLRCSPRSGDLSVYWYQQSLDQGLQFLIQYYNGEERAKGNILERFSAQQFPDLHSELNLSSLELGDSALYFCASSVAPGADTEAFFGQGTRLTVV.

The genes are TRBV25-1 and TRBJ2-7; maybe TRBD1 (5 bases). CDR3 length equals 13 residues. In germline, CDR1 is MGHDK, CDR2 SYGVNS. Deletions cut 2 bases from V and 3 bases from J, with 8 bases between. The CDR3 is CASSEAGFYEQYF. CDR3 in DNA: TGTGCCAGCAGTGAAGCAGGGTTCTACGAGCAGTACTTC.

The chain recombines TRBV7-3 with TRBJ1-2; D might be TRBD1 (5 bases). The CDR3 runs 13 residues. The germline V gene has CDR1 SGHTA and CDR2 FQGTGA. With 4 bases removed from V and 2 bases from J, the gap between germline ends came to 8 bases. This CDR3 is CASSSGPNYGYTF. Here the CDR3 DNA reads TGTGCCAGCAGCTCAGGGCCCAACTATGGCTACACCTTC. Supplemented by reference TRBV7-3 and TRBJ1-2, the full variable domain reads GAGVSQTPSNKVTEKGKYVELRCDPISGHTALYWYRQSLGQGPEFLIYFQGTGAADDSGLPNDRFFAVRPEGSVSTLKIQRTERGDSAVYLCASSSGPNYGYTFGSGTRLTVV.

In its sample, this clone was seen a few times. V usage is TRBV6-5 and J usage is TRBJ2-2, with TRBD1 matching 8 bases. V was clipped by 4 bases and J by 4 bases; unmatched bases: 8. In germline, CDR1 is MNHEY, CDR2 SVGAGI. The CDR3 is 16 residues long. In nucleotides, the CDR3 is TGTGCCAGCAGTTTTACAGGGGGGAGGCGCACCGGGGAGCTGTTTTTT. This sequence encodes CASSFTGGRRTGELFF.

The chain uses TRBV4-1 and TRBJ1-2; TRBD1 aligns across 12 bases. Trimming at V came to 3 bases and at J to 4 bases, leaving 15 bases not matched to a gene. CDR1 MGHRA and CDR2 YSYEKL come from the germline V gene. The CDR3 length is 19 residues. The CDR3 nucleotides read TGCGCCAGCAGCCACTCAAACGGCGGGACAGGGGGCGATCGCTATGGCTACACCTTC. Protein: CASSHSNGGTGGDRYGYTF.

CDR3 amino acids: CASSIDRLDSISSGNTIYF. CDR3 in DNA: TGTGCCAGTAGTATAGATCGACTTGACAGCATATCCTCTGGAAACACCATATATTTT. J is TRBJ1-3 and V is TRBV19; possibly TRBD1 for D (5 bases). Germline V gene sequence: CDR1 LNHDA, CDR2 SQIVND (reference sequence). The CDR3 is 19 amino acids. V shed 0 bases and J shed 0 bases, with 18 bases lying between them.

The rearrangement links TRBV2 to TRBJ1-1; D call uncertain. The CDR3 runs 14 residues. Germline V gene data show CDR1 as SNHLY and CDR2 as FYNNEI. The V end was cut by 6 bases, the J end by 4 bases, with 15 bases between. In DNA form, the CDR3 reads TGTGCCAGCAGCGGGGAAGGTAGGGCCACTGAAGCTTTCTTT. Its translation: CASSGEGRATEAFF.

The V and J genes are TRBV7-9 and TRBJ1-2; D is undetermined. The V end lost 3 bases, the J end lost 5 bases, and 10 bases lay between the germline ends. The CDR3 has 13 residues. Germline assignment: CDR1 SEHNR and CDR2 FQNEAQ (reference sequence). In nucleotides, the CDR3 is TGTGCCAGCAGCTTGGCCCCCGAATATGGCTACACCTTC. Amino acids: CASSLAPEYGYTF.